This T cell receptor (beta chain) was documented in a study of T cell responses to AZD1222 COVID-19 vaccine. The CDR3 runs 15 residues. The V and J ends lost 0 bases and 5 bases respectively, with 14 bases between them. The germline V gene encodes CDR1 LNHDA and CDR2 SQIVND (reference sequence). Sequencing used immunoSEQ multiplex PCR; TCRdb keeps in-frame clones, though not all of them. The sample has 150,000 to 200,000 clones, 85% to 95% seen once. The receptor's source is an adult who received the MenACWY meningococcal vaccine as a control. This sample comprised peripheral blood, obtained 28 days after the second dose of the MenACWY control vaccine. The V call is TRBV19, the J call TRBJ2-7, with TRBD2 as a possible D gene (6 bases). The CDR3 DNA sequence: TGTGCCAGTAGTATAGACGGGAGCCTTTCGGACGAGCAGTACTTC. This translates into CASSIDGSLSDEQYF.